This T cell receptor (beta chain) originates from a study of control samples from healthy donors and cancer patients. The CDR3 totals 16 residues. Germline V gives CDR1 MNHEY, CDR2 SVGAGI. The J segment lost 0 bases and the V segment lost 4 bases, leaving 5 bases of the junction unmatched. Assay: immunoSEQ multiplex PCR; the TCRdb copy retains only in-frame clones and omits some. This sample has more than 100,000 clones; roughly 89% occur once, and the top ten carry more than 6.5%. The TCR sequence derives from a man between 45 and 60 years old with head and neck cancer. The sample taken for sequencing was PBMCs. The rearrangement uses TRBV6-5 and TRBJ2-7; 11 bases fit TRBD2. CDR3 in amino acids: CASSFLAGGSSYEQYF. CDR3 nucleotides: TGTGCCAGCAGTTTTTTAGCGGGAGGGAGCTCCTACGAGCAGTACTTC.